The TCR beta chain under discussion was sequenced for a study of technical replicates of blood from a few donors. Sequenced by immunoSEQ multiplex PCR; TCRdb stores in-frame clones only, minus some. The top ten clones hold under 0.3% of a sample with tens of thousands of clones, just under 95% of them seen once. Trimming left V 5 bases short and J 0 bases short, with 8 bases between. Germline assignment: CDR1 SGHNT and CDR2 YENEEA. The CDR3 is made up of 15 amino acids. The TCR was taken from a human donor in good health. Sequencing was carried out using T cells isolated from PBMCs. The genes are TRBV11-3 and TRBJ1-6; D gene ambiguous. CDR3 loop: CASSRESSYNSPLHF. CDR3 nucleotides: TGTGCCAGCAGCCGCGAGAGCTCCTATAATTCACCCCTCCACTTT.